What follows are 14 T cell receptor beta chains derived from one specimen sequenced in a study of T cells in Graves' hyperthyroidism and ophthalmopathy. The investigators amplified TCR beta CDR3 regions from RNA transcripts. RT-PCR in the first round (using the HTBI primer set) targeted the TCR CDR3. A single record per CDR3 protein comes from TCRdb applying MiXCR to the multiplex PCR reads. The repertoire holds some 440,000 distinct CDR3 sequences, about a sixth seen once, with around 7.3% in the top ten. The sequenced material came from blood. These receptors were obtained from a woman aged 18-35 years with Graves' hyperthyroidism.

The chain employs TRBV12-3 or TRBV12-4 and TRBJ2-2, with TRBD1 identical over 10 bases. V shed 5 bases and J 6 bases; nucleotides not matched to a gene: 6. There are 15 residues in the CDR3. The CDR3 loop is CASSPSGQGSGELFF. The DNA of the CDR3 is TGTGCCAGCAGTCCTTCGGGACAGGGGTCCGGGGAGCTGTTTTTT.

This clonotype has a count of ten or more. The rearrangement uses TRBV3-1 and TRBJ2-5, with D possibly matching TRBD1 (6 bases). Germline V lookup: CDR1 LGHDT, CDR2 YNNKEL (reference sequence). The CDR3 is 15 amino acids. V lost 4 bases to trimming and J lost 5 bases, with 17 bases between them. CDR3 coding DNA: TGTGCCAGCAGCCCATCGACAGGTCAGGGGGAGACCCAGTACTTC. Protein product: CASSPSTGQGETQYF.

This clonotype showed up many times. This rearrangement joins TRBV10-3 to TRBJ2-6; either TRBD1 or TRBD2 may fit D (5 bases each). This CDR3 is built from 18 residues. The V gene lost 4 bases and the J gene lost 3 bases, with 19 bases spanning the gap. Germline loops: CDR1 ENHRY, CDR2 SYGVKD. The chain's CDR3 is CAISGTSQERLGANVLTF. CDR3 DNA: TGTGCCATCAGTGGGACTTCACAGGAGAGACTTGGGGCCAACGTCCTGACTTTC.

In this sample, this clonotype turned up many times. The rearrangement uses TRBV6-1 and TRBJ2-7; the match to TRBD2 covers 11 bases. Germline V gives CDR1 MNHNS, CDR2 SASEGT. The V and J ends lost 6 bases and 1 base, in that order; junction bases with no gene match: 11. The CDR3 totals 17 residues. The CDR3 loop reads CASSYSSGLADSYEQYF. Here the CDR3 DNA reads TGTGCCAGCAGCTATTCTTCGGGACTAGCGGATTCCTACGAGCAGTACTTC.

The chain is built from TRBV7-2 and TRBJ2-5; D tentatively reads TRBD1 or TRBD2 (5 bases each). The germline V gene has CDR1 SGHTA and CDR2 FQGNSA. V lost 1 base to trimming and J lost 2 bases, with 11 bases between them. This CDR3 is 15 amino acids long. CDR3 amino acids: CASSLGGASQETQYF. The CDR3 DNA sequence: TGTGCCAGCAGCTTAGGAGGGGCATCACAAGAGACCCAGTACTTC.

This clonotype was detected many times. The gene calls are TRBV20-1 and TRBJ2-4, with 8 bases identical to TRBD1. In germline, CDR1 is DFQATT, CDR2 SNEGSKA (reference sequence). V was pared by 3 bases and J by 7 bases, with 5 bases of the junction left unmatched. This CDR3 comprises 13 residues. The CDR3 here is CSASYGQGNIQYF. The CDR3 DNA reads as TGCAGTGCTAGTTACGGACAGGGTAACATTCAGTACTTC.

This clonotype was seen at least ten times. The chain is built from TRBV27 and TRBJ2-1; 9 bases agree with TRBD2. V trimming: 3 bases; J trimming: 4 bases; junction bases outside the gene matches: 13. The CDR3 has 18 amino acids. CDR1 and CDR2 from the germline V gene are MNHEY and SMNVEV (reference sequence). The CDR3 DNA reads as TGTGCCAGCAGTTTCCCCCCTGGCGGGAGGGGGATGTACAATGAGCAGTTCTTC. This codes for CASSFPPGGRGMYNEQFF.

This clonotype was recorded many times. The chain employs TRBV6-5 and TRBJ1-6; unclear D gene. The germline V gene encodes CDR1 MNHEY and CDR2 SVGAGI. The CDR3 covers 15 residues. The V end lost 0 bases, the J end lost 10 bases, and 13 bases lay between the germline ends. In DNA, the CDR3 is TGTGCCAGCAGTTACTCGAGGCGGGGTCGGTCACCCCTCCACTTT. It codes for CASSYSRRGRSPLHF.

This clonotype was recorded at least ten times. The chain combines TRBV30 with TRBJ2-3; D is possibly TRBD2 (5 bases). The V end was cut by 0 bases, the J end by 5 bases, with 6 bases between. Germline values: CDR1 GTSNPN, CDR2 SVGIG (reference sequence). CDR3 length: 12 residues. As DNA, the CDR3 is TGTGCCTGGAGTGTACGGGGAGATACGCAGTATTTT. Amino acids: CAWSVRGDTQYF. Full variable domain (remainder filled in from reference TRBV30 and TRBJ2-3): SQTIHQWPATLVQPVGSPLSLECTVEGTSNPNLYWYRQAAGRGLQLLFYSVGIGQISSEVPQNLSASRPQDRQFILSSKKLLLSDSGFYLCAWSVRGDTQYFGPGTRLTVL.

The V and J genes are TRBV7-2 and TRBJ2-5; 7 positions match TRBD1. Looked up from germline, CDR1 is SGHTA and CDR2 is FQGNSA. The CDR3 has 16 amino acids. The junction had 7 bases not matched to a gene; V was cut back by 2 bases and J by 1 base. The CDR3 DNA reads TGTGCCAGCAGCTTAAGTATAGGGGGCTTCCAAGAGACCCAGTACTTC. Amino acid sequence: CASSLSIGGFQETQYF.

This clonotype was detected many times. V usage is TRBV15 and J usage is TRBJ1-6; D remains ambiguous. Germline V gene lookup returns CDR1 LNHNV and CDR2 YYDKDF (reference sequence). Trimming took 0 bases from V and 5 from J, leaving 5 bases between them. The CDR3 has 14 amino acids. The CDR3: CATSRDRNNSPLHF. The CDR3 DNA reads TGTGCCACCAGCAGAGATCGTAATAATTCACCCCTCCACTTT.

This clonotype was detected a few times. The rearrangement links TRBV10-3 to TRBJ2-5; 8 positions agree with TRBD1. The CDR3 is 16 residues long. V shed 6 bases and J 5 bases; nucleotides not matched to a gene: 14. Germline CDR1 and CDR2: ENHRY and SYGVKD. The CDR3 spells CAISGQGEGGSETQYF. CDR3 nucleotides: TGTGCCATCAGCGGACAGGGCGAAGGGGGGTCGGAGACCCAGTACTTC.

This clonotype has ten or more counts. V is TRBV5-4 and J is TRBJ2-5, with a possible D match to TRBD1 (5 bases). Per germline, CDR1 SGHNT and CDR2 YYREEE (reference sequence). There are 16 residues in the CDR3. V lost 1 base, J lost 4 bases, and 17 bases lay in between. In DNA form, the CDR3 reads TGTGCCAGCAGCTTGTCGGCAGGGTTACGAGCAGAGACCCAGTACTTC. Translated, it gives CASSLSAGLRAETQYF.

At least ten counts were recorded for this clonotype. V is TRBV18 and J is TRBJ2-1; D may be TRBD2 (7 bases). CDR1 KGHSH and CDR2 LQKENI come from the germline V gene. Trimming stripped 0 bases from V and 8 bases from J, with 17 bases between. The CDR3 covers 16 residues. The CDR3 is CASSPPGGPIIDEQFF. The CDR3 bases are TGTGCCAGCTCACCACCGGGGGGGCCGATCATCGATGAGCAGTTCTTC.